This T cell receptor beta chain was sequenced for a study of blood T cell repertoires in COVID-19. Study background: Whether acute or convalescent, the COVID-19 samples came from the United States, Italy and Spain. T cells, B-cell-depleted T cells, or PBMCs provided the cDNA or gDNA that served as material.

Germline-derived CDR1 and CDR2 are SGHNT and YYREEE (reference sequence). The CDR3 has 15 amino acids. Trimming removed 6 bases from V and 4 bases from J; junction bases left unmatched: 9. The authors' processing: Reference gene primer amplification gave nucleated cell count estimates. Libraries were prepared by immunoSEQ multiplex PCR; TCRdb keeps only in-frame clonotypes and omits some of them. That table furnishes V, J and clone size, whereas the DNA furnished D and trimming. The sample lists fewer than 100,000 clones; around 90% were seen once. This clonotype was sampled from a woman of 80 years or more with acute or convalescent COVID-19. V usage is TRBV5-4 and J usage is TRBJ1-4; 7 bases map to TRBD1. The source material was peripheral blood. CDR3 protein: CASTARQGLNEKLFF. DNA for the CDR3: TGTGCCAGCACCGCGCGACAGGGCCTTAATGAAAAACTGTTTTTT.